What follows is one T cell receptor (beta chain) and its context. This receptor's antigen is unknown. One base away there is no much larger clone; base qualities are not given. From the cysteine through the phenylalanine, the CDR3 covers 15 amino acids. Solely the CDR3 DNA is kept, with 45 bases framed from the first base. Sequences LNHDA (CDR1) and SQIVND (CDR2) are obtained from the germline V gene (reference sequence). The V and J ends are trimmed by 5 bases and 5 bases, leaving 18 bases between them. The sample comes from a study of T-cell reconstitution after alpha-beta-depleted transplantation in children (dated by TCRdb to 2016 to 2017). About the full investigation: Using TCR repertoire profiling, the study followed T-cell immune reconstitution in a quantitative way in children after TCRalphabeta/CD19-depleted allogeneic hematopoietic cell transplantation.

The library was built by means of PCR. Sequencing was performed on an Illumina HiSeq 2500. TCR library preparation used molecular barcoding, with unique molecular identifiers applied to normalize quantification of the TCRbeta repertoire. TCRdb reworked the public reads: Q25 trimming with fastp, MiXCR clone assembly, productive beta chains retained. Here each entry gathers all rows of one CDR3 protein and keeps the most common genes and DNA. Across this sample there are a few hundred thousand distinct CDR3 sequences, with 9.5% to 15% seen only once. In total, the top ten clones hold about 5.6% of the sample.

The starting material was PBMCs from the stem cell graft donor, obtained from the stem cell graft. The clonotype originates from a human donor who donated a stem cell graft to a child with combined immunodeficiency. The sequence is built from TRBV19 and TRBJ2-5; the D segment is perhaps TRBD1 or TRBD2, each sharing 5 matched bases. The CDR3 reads CASSGSGTLGETQYF. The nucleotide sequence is TGTGCCAGTAGTGGATCCGGGACCCTCGGGGAGACCCAGTACTTC.